This passage covers 28 T cell receptor beta chains from one sample sequenced in a study of T cells expressing NK-cell markers. One entry per CDR3 protein, without DNA, is what TCRdb gives after re-calling the 5' RACE reads. The ten top clones account for about 0.39%, within a sample of about 260,000 distinct CDR3 sequences. Specimen: blood T cells: a sorted CD56 or NKG2C T cell subset, CD4+ or CD8+ T cells, or bulk PBMC T cells (not recorded which). The receptors stem from a young man in good health.

The V call is TRBV28, the J call TRBJ2-7; no DNA is available, so the TRBD1 call from TCRdb remains unchecked. Germline V gives CDR1 MDHEN, CDR2 SYDVKM. The CDR3 is 14 residues long. CDR3 residues: CASSLTRGAYEQYF.

V gene TRBV12-3 or TRBV12-4 combines with J gene TRBJ2-2; TCRdb lists TRBD1, though no DNA is available to test this call. This CDR3 contains 14 residues. CDR3 protein: CASSRDRSSGELFF.

This sequence joins TRBV5-1 and TRBJ2-1; TCRdb picks TRBD2, but there is no DNA to check that call. Germline CDR1 and CDR2: SGHRS and YFSETQ. The CDR3 contains 15 residues. The CDR3 here is CASSTGGPPGNEQFF.

The chain carries TRBV29-1 and TRBJ2-3. CDR1 SQVTM and CDR2 ANQGSEA come from the germline V gene. CDR3 length equals 14 residues. The CDR3 loop is CSVEDRPSPDTQYF.

The V gene is TRBV4-2, the J gene TRBJ2-5; TCRdb reports TRBD1, a call that lacks DNA to check it against. The V gene's germline CDR1 is LGHNA and CDR2 YNFKEQ. The CDR3 is made up of 17 amino acids. The CDR3 loop reads CASSQEVGVALQETQYF.

This chain links TRBV5-1 with TRBJ2-2; no DNA is available, so the TRBD1 call from TCRdb remains unchecked. CDR3 length equals 14 residues. The germline V gene has CDR1 SGHRS and CDR2 YFSETQ. CDR3 sequence: CASRTGPGTGELFF.

The V and J genes are TRBV25-1 and TRBJ1-1. Germline values: CDR1 MGHDK, CDR2 SYGVNS. CDR3 length: 14 residues. The CDR3 sequence: CASSDRALSLEAFF.

The chain combines TRBV29-1 with TRBJ2-3. Germline CDR1 is SQVTM and CDR2 is ANQGSEA. CDR3 length: 13 amino acids. The chain's CDR3 is CSPVALAPGTQYF.

The genes are TRBV6-5 and TRBJ2-1; TCRdb's D call of TRBD1 is untestable without DNA. The CDR3 runs 13 residues. Per the germline V gene, CDR1 is MNHEY and CDR2 is SVGAGI. This chain's CDR3 is CASSYGAATEQFF.

This chain links TRBV5-1 with TRBJ2-5; the TRBD1 assignment by TCRdb is unverifiable without DNA. Germline V gene data show CDR1 as SGHRS and CDR2 as YFSETQ. The CDR3 has 15 residues. The CDR3 loop is CASSLDPGPQETQYF.

V and J are TRBV29-1 and TRBJ1-2; TCRdb's D gene call, TRBD1, goes unchecked for lack of DNA. CDR1 is SQVTM, CDR2 ANQGSEA, per germline. The CDR3 has 14 amino acids. CDR3 protein: CSVAPRVENYGYTF.

The chain carries TRBV10-3 and TRBJ2-1; the TRBD1 assignment by TCRdb is unverifiable without DNA. CDR1 is ENHRY, CDR2 SYGVKD, per germline. The CDR3 runs to 16 residues. The CDR3 reads CATRQRSSTKINEQFF.

J is TRBJ2-3 and V is TRBV6-4; with no DNA, the TCRdb D assignment of TRBD1 cannot be verified. CDR3 length equals 15 residues. CDR1 and CDR2 (germline): MRHNA, SNTAGT. This CDR3 is CASSEFNVGTYTQYF.

The chain uses TRBV29-1 and TRBJ2-3; the D gene TCRdb calls, TRBD1, cannot be checked with no DNA. The CDR3 spans 14 residues. Germline CDR1 reads SQVTM; CDR2 reads ANQGSEA. CDR3 amino acids: CSGWPNRQVGAQYF.

The CDR3: CASSQLHSGANVLTF. The V gene is TRBV3-1, the J gene TRBJ2-6. Germline V gene data show CDR1 as LGHDT and CDR2 as YNNKEL (reference sequence). The CDR3 runs 15 residues.

V usage is TRBV27 and J usage is TRBJ2-6; TCRdb's D gene call, TRBD1, goes unchecked for lack of DNA. The CDR3 consists of 15 residues. Germline CDR1 and CDR2: MNHEY and SMNVEV (reference sequence). CDR3 region: CASSSRGTGANVLTF.

The genes are TRBV5-1 and TRBJ2-1; without DNA, the TCRdb call of TRBD1 cannot be checked. The CDR3 totals 14 residues. Germline V lookup: CDR1 SGHRS, CDR2 YFSETQ. The CDR3: CASSLGIQVPEQFF.

V and J are TRBV7-8 and TRBJ1-6. CDR3 length: 15 amino acids. Germline CDR1 and CDR2: SGHVS and FQNEAQ. The CDR3: CASSLDGGLDSPLHF.

J is TRBJ2-4 and V is TRBV5-6. This CDR3 spans 16 amino acids. Germline V lookup: CDR1 SGHDT, CDR2 YYEEEE. The CDR3 sequence is CASSLEGKYTKNIQYF.

CDR3 region: CASSLSQGHYEQYF. This chain links TRBV7-3 with TRBJ2-7; TCRdb outputs TRBD1, but without DNA this stays unchecked. This CDR3 is 14 amino acids long. Germline V lookup: CDR1 SGHTA, CDR2 FQGTGA.

The chain uses TRBV27 and TRBJ1-5; TCRdb names TRBD1, which stays unverified in the absence of DNA. This CDR3 contains 16 residues. Germline assignment: CDR1 MNHEY and CDR2 SMNVEV (reference sequence). The CDR3 is CASHPSWDRGNQPQHF.

The rearrangement links TRBV7-9 to TRBJ2-3; TCRdb lists TRBD1, though no DNA is available to test this call. The CDR3 length is 15 residues. Germline V lookup: CDR1 SEHNR, CDR2 FQNEAQ (reference sequence). The chain's CDR3 is CASSHASGHADTQYF.

The V and J genes are TRBV12-3 or TRBV12-4 and TRBJ1-5; the TCRdb D gene call, TRBD1, has no DNA to confirm it. The CDR3 spans 14 residues. The CDR3 region is CASSRRTGDQPQHF.

This chain connects TRBV19 to TRBJ2-3; TCRdb's D call, TRBD1, is unchecked because there is no DNA. The CDR3 totals 18 residues. Looked up from germline, CDR1 is LNHDA and CDR2 is SQIVND (reference sequence). CDR3 sequence reads: CASRPLYRGSRDADTQYF.

This CDR3 reads CASSSTGSREQYF. V is TRBV5-1 and J is TRBJ2-7; the TRBD1 assignment by TCRdb is unverifiable without DNA. The CDR3 contains 13 residues. CDR1 is SGHRS and CDR2 is YFSETQ in the germline V gene.

J is TRBJ2-5 and V is TRBV5-1; TCRdb's assignment of TRBD2 cannot be checked, as there is no DNA. The CDR3 covers 14 residues. Germline CDR1 and CDR2: SGHRS and YFSETQ. The CDR3 loop reads CASSLALALETQYF. Combining the CDR3 with reference TRBV5-1 and TRBJ2-5 gives the whole variable domain KAGVTQTPRYLIKTRGQQVTLSCSPISGHRSVSWYQQTPGQGLQFLFEYFSETQRNKGNFPGRFSGRQFSNSRSEMNVSTLELGDSALYLCASSLALALETQYFGPGTRLLVL.

The CDR3 region is CASSFEGAKSTDTQYF. The chain couples TRBV12-3 or TRBV12-4 to TRBJ2-3; TCRdb's D call, TRBD1, is unchecked because there is no DNA. The CDR3 loop spans 16 amino acids.

The chain recombines TRBV28 with TRBJ2-7. Germline CDR1 MDHEN, CDR2 SYDVKM. The CDR3 runs 14 residues. The CDR3 sequence: CASSVSGSSYEQYF.